The 3 T cell receptor beta chains given below trace back to one sample, sequenced in a study of blood T cell repertoires in COVID-19. Data came from immunoSEQ multiplex PCR; TCRdb stores just in-frame clones and leaves some out. Of around 180,000 clones in the sample, about 86% were seen once. Sequencing input: peripheral blood. These receptor sequences come from a man in his 70s with active or convalescent COVID-19.

J is TRBJ2-2 and V is TRBV5-1; 7 nucleotides match TRBD1. The CDR3 loop spans 14 amino acids. The V gene's germline CDR1 is SGHRS and CDR2 YFSETQ. J lost 6 bases, V lost 2 bases, and 4 bases had no gene match. CDR3: CASSFQGVPGELFF. In DNA, the CDR3 is TGCGCCAGCAGCTTCCAGGGGGTCCCCGGGGAGCTGTTTTTT.

This clone has a handful of counts. Written as DNA, the CDR3 is TGTGCCAGCAGCCGCGTATCGGGACAGGGGGCCCACGAGCAGTACTTC. As protein: CASSRVSGQGAHEQYF. The V gene is TRBV7-9, the J gene TRBJ2-7; 12 nucleotides agree with TRBD1. V was pared by 5 bases and J by 5 bases, with 10 bases of the junction left unmatched. Germline assignment: CDR1 SEHNR and CDR2 FQNEAQ (reference sequence). The CDR3 length is 16 residues.

This chain joins TRBV18 and TRBJ1-2, with a weak D call TRBD1 (5 bases). The germline V gene has CDR1 KGHSH and CDR2 LQKENI. Trimming took 6 bases from V and 1 from J, leaving 12 bases between them. The CDR3 runs to 14 residues. CDR3 sequence reads: CASSQRQSNYGYTF. The CDR3 bases are TGTGCCAGCTCTCAAAGACAGAGTAACTATGGCTACACCTTC.